This record concerns one T cell receptor (beta chain) sequence. The antigen remains unidentified. V was shortened by 0 bases and J by 2 bases, with 12 bases between the two germline ends. CDR3 length: 16 residues. The V gene's germline CDR1 is SGHKS and CDR2 YYEKEE (reference sequence). Combining a sample-barcoded 5' primer with a J-beta primer mix, a second PCR ran for roughly 7 to 12 cycles. Tagging of each cDNA molecule was performed by a template-switch adaptor with 12 random nucleotides. TCRdb fed the 5' RACE reads into MiXCR, producing one record per CDR3 protein. The sample shows 1.5 million to 2 million distinct CDR3 sequences, roughly 27% of them seen only once. The data were obtained in a study of blood T cells in healthy people across ages. Study outcomes and limitations: Investigators viewed diversity estimates from one million T cells as underestimates, the study reported.

The chain joins TRBV5-5 to TRBJ1-5; D unclear. Sequenced input: blood. This receptor was obtained from a woman aged 30 to 39 in good health. The CDR3 DNA is TGTGCCAGCAGCTTGGAGTGGCAGATGGGCAATCAGCCCCAGCATTTT. This sequence encodes CASSLEWQMGNQPQHF.